The clone carrying this T cell receptor beta chain occurred a few times. The CDR3 totals 13 residues. Germline lookup yields CDR1 SEHNR and CDR2 FQNEAQ (reference sequence). Trimming at V came to 0 bases and at J to 10 bases, leaving 3 bases not matched to a gene. The data were obtained in a study of cytomegalovirus exposure and HLA in healthy donors. Amplification used 60 Vbeta primers and 13 Jbeta primers. Assay used: immunoSEQ multiplex PCR; TCRdb lists only in-frame clones, some missing. The sample lists 130,000 to 150,000 clones; around 82% were seen once. The material sequenced was PBMCs. This receptor was identified in a man aged 35-49 years in good health and CMV-seropositive. The J gene is TRBJ1-1, the V gene TRBV7-9; 9 bases are a match to TRBD1. CDR3 sequence reads: CASSLAQGARAFF. In DNA, the CDR3 is TGTGCCAGCAGCTTAGCACAGGGGGCGAGAGCTTTCTTT.